This T cell receptor beta chain originates from a study of a mutant IDH1 vaccine in newly diagnosed glioma. Study-level information: First vaccine doses came 4-6 weeks after radiotherapy alone, or with temozolomide cycles. Notes on the study in general: Top peripheral T cell clonotype shifts appeared unrelated to pseudoprogression.

Time point noted: week 47, end of study. All doses held 300 ug of mutant IDH1 20-mer peptide, with topical imiquimod. Each astrocytoma in the donors was new, WHO grade 3 or 4, IDH1-mutant and ATRX-lost. About this clone: What it binds is unknown.

TCRdb keeps only in-frame clones here, not all; method: immunoSEQ multiplex PCR. This table holds tens of thousands of clones, over 70% found once. Germline CDR1 is PRHDT and CDR2 is FYEKMQ (reference sequence). The CDR3 length is 16 residues. The V gene lost 5 bases and the J gene lost 4 bases, with 20 bases spanning the gap. The clonotype originates from a middle-aged man with glioma. The sequences come from PBMCs, collected from a glioma patient whose treatment included an IDH1 peptide vaccine. V gene TRBV13 combines with J gene TRBJ1-2; D unresolved. Written as DNA, the CDR3 is TGTGCCAGCAGCATCCCCTCTACCCGCCCGACCTATGGCTACACCTTC. Its protein product is CASSIPSTRPTYGYTF.